The rows below give T cell receptor beta chains drawn from one sample of a study of blood T cell repertoires in COVID-19. Sequencing used immunoSEQ multiplex PCR; TCRdb keeps in-frame clones, though not all of them. Altogether roughly 150,000 clones are present, around 87% being singletons, with the ten largest covering 10% to 13%. Sample: peripheral blood. These receptor sequences come from a woman aged 65 to 85 with COVID-19, enrolled during active disease. Both conserved end residues are part of each CDR3. Fields, in order: V gene, J gene, CDR3 length, D gene, clone size, CDR3 DNA, CDR3 protein. D genes are given only for firm matches. Size is omitted from some rows. Given values are once, few, many or a class for expanded clones.

TRBV27	TRBJ1-2	13	.	.	TGTGCCAGCAGTTTTCAGTTCTCCTATGGCTACACCTTC	CASSFQFSYGYTF
TRBV28	TRBJ1-3	18	.	.	TGTGCCAGCAGTCCGCACCTTAAGGGGATACACTCTGGAAACACCATATATTTT	CASSPHLKGIHSGNTIYF
TRBV24-1	TRBJ2-3	15	TRBD2	.	TGTGCCACCAGTGATGAGCGGGGGTCCACAGATACGCAGTATTTT	CATSDERGSTDTQYF
TRBV6-1	TRBJ1-4	16	TRBD1	once	TGTGCCAGCAGTGAAGCTTGGACAGGGGGTTATGAAAAACTGTTTTTT	CASSEAWTGGYEKLFF
TRBV25-1	TRBJ2-7	14	TRBD1	few	TGTGCCAGCAGTCGCCCGGGACAGGTGTCCGAGCAGTACTTC	CASSRPGQVSEQYF
TRBV5-1	TRBJ2-1	15	TRBD1	.	TGCGCCAGCAGCCCGCGGACAGGGGAGGTCAATGAGCAGTTCTTC	CASSPRTGEVNEQFF
TRBV7-9	TRBJ1-2	13	TRBD1	.	TGTGCCAGCAGCTTAGCGGGACAGCCCAACTACACCTTC	CASSLAGQPNYTF
TRBV5-5	TRBJ1-1	13	TRBD1	.	TGTGCCAGCAGCTTGGAAGCGGACAGGGAAGCTTTCTTT	CASSLEADREAFF
TRBV5-4	TRBJ2-5	15	TRBD2	.	TGTGCCAGCAGCCCCCGGGCGGGGGGGCAAGAGACCCAGTACTTC	CASSPRAGGQETQYF
TRBV5-1	TRBJ1-1	16	TRBD1	.	TGCGCCAGCAGCTTGCGGACAGGGGTACGGAACACTGAAGCTTTCTTT	CASSLRTGVRNTEAFF
TRBV11-2	TRBJ1-6	13	.	.	TGTGCCAGCAGCTTCCAGGATAATTCACCCCTCCACTTT	CASSFQDNSPLHF
TRBV28	TRBJ2-7	11	.	.	TGTGCCAGCAGGCAGTCCTACGAGCAGTACTTC	CASRQSYEQYF
TRBV24-1	TRBJ2-7	15	.	once	TGTGCCACCAGTGATTTGAGTAGCTCTTCCTACGAGCAGTACTTC	CATSDLSSSSYEQYF
TRBV5-1	TRBJ2-7	15	TRBD2	.	TGCGCCAGCAGCAAATCGGGACTAGCGTCCTACGAGCAGTACTTC	CASSKSGLASYEQYF
TRBV21-1	TRBJ1-3	14	.	.	TGTCCTGCCGGGACAGGGAAAAGTGGAAACACCATATATTTT	CPAGTGKSGNTIYF
TRBV7-9	TRBJ1-6	14	TRBD1	.	TGTGCCAGCAGCTCCTACACAGGGGAATCACCCCTCCACTTT	CASSSYTGESPLHF
TRBV11-2	TRBJ1-1	13	TRBD1	.	TGTGCCAGCAGCTTAGTGGTCAGGGGGCGGGCTTTCTTT	CASSLVVRGRAFF
TRBV21-1	TRBJ1-6	19	.	.	TGTGCCAGCAGCAAACGCAAGCCCGTGGCAGACATCTTTAATTCACCCCTCCACTTT	CASSKRKPVADIFNSPLHF
TRBV19	TRBJ1-2	16	TRBD1	.	TGTGCCAGTAGTCAAGAACCTCGGACAGGGTTATATGGCTACACCTTC	CASSQEPRTGLYGYTF
TRBV7-9	TRBJ2-7	15	.	once	TGTGCCAGCAGCTTAGGAGGTCCGGGACACTACGAGCAGTACTTC	CASSLGGPGHYEQYF
TRBV7-3	TRBJ1-4	12	TRBD1	.	TGTGCCAGCAGGAGGGGGCGGGAAAAACTGTTTTTT	CASRRGREKLFF
TRBV5-8	TRBJ1-6	14	TRBD1	.	TGTGCCAGCAGCTCAGACAGGGGGGGATCACCCCTCCACTTT	CASSSDRGGSPLHF
TRBV27	TRBJ2-7	14	TRBD1	.	TGTGCCAGCAGCCACTGGGACAGAACCTACGAGCAGTACTTC	CASSHWDRTYEQYF
TRBV6-6	TRBJ1-4	13	.	few	TGTGCCAGCGGCACAGTACCTAATGAAAAACTGTTTTTT	CASGTVPNEKLFF
TRBV12-5	TRBJ2-3	16	TRBD2	.	TGTGCTAGTGGTTCGGGACTAGCGGGGGACACAGATACGCAGTATTTT	CASGSGLAGDTDTQYF
TRBV28	TRBJ2-3	17	TRBD2	once	TGTGCCAGCAGTGTACTAGCGGGGGGGATTAGCACAGATACGCAGTATTTT	CASSVLAGGISTDTQYF
TRBV7-3	TRBJ2-7	13	.	.	TGTGCCAGCAGCGAGCAGGGTCAATACGAGCAGTACTTC	CASSEQGQYEQYF
TRBV6-5	TRBJ2-3	13	.	.	TGTGCCAGTTGGGACATAGGCACAGATACGCAGTATTTT	CASWDIGTDTQYF
TRBV10-3	TRBJ1-5	13	.	.	TGTGCCATCAGCCAGGGTTTCGATCAGCCCCAGCATTTT	CAISQGFDQPQHF
TRBV29-1	TRBJ1-4	13	TRBD1	.	TGCAGCGCTGGACAGGTGCTTGGTGAAAAACTGTTTTTT	CSAGQVLGEKLFF
TRBV3-1/TRBV3-2	TRBJ2-2	15	.	many	TGTGCCAGCAGCCAAAGAGGGCGAGAGACCGGGGAGCTGTTTTTT	CASSQRGRETGELFF
TRBV7-2	TRBJ2-5	13	.	.	TGTGCCAGCAGCTTAGCCGGGGGAGAGACCCAGTACTTC	CASSLAGGETQYF
TRBV25-1	TRBJ1-2	13	.	.	TGTGCCAGCAGCGGACAGACCAACTATGGCTACACCTTC	CASSGQTNYGYTF
TRBV18	TRBJ1-2	16	.	.	TGTGCCAGCTCATCTTCTATATCTCCGGTAGGAGATGGCTACACCTTC	CASSSSISPVGDGYTF
TRBV6-1	TRBJ1-5	13	.	.	TGTGCCAGCAGTGAGTCAGGGGTTCAGCCCCAGCATTTT	CASSESGVQPQHF
TRBV2	TRBJ2-2	17	TRBD1	.	TGTGCCAGCAGTGACCCCGCGACAGGGGGCCACACCGGGGAGCTGTTTTTT	CASSDPATGGHTGELFF
TRBV30	TRBJ1-4	15	TRBD1	.	TGTGCCTGGAGTCCCCGGACAGGTTTTTACGAAAAACTGTTTTTT	CAWSPRTGFYEKLFF